Listed here are 20 T cell receptor beta chains from one sample, sequenced in a study of cytomegalovirus exposure and HLA in healthy donors. This PCR relied on a set of 60 Vbeta primers and 13 Jbeta primers. Produced via immunoSEQ multiplex PCR; TCRdb's table is partial and in-frame only. Counted here are 150,000 to 200,000 clones, under 85% occurring once; the ten biggest clones make up 3.5% to 5%. Sequenced sample: PBMCs. These receptors all come from a man aged 50 to 59 in good health and CMV-seropositive.

This sequence joins TRBV11-1 and TRBJ2-5; weak D call: TRBD2 (6 bases). Germline loops: CDR1 SGHAT, CDR2 FQDESV (reference sequence). This CDR3 comprises 14 residues. V lost 5 bases, J lost 1 base, and 11 bases lay in between. CDR3: CASSPRESQETQYF. The CDR3 region has the DNA TGTGCCAGCAGCCCCCGGGAGAGCCAAGAGACCCAGTACTTC.

The gene calls are TRBV11-2 and TRBJ1-6, with D maybe TRBD1 (6 bases). V was pared by 1 base and J by 8 bases, with 15 bases between. Germline V gives CDR1 SGHAT, CDR2 FQNNGV. There are 16 residues in the CDR3. The CDR3 is CASSLGGVGGHSPLHF. In DNA form, the CDR3 reads TGTGCCAGCAGCTTAGGGGGGGTCGGGGGGCATTCACCCCTCCACTTT.

The chain carries TRBV5-1 and TRBJ1-2, with TRBD1 as a possible D gene (6 bases). The CDR3 extends over 15 amino acids. The germline V gene has CDR1 SGHRS and CDR2 YFSETQ. V shed 0 bases and J shed 8 bases, with 17 bases lying between them. The CDR3 DNA reads TGCGCCAGCAGCTTGGCCCCAGGGGTTGGTACCGGCTACACCTTC. Encoded protein: CASSLAPGVGTGYTF.

The rearrangement links TRBV25-1 to TRBJ2-1, with unresolved D. Trimming took off 1 base at V and 2 bases at J, with 15 bases between the two ends. Per germline, CDR1 MGHDK and CDR2 SYGVNS. CDR3 size: 17 residues. The CDR3 loop is CASSELGARNAYNEQFF. The CDR3, as DNA: TGTGCCAGCAGTGAATTGGGCGCACGGAATGCCTACAATGAGCAGTTCTTC.

The gene calls are TRBV7-3 and TRBJ2-2; 10 nucleotides align to TRBD2. The CDR3 has 21 residues. CDR1 SGHTA and CDR2 FQGTGA come from the germline V gene. The ends lost 0 bases at V and 0 bases at J; junction bases unmatched: 13. Here the CDR3 DNA reads TGTGCCAGCAGCTTAACGTTGTCTAGCGGGGGCCCACCTACGAACACCGGGGAGCTGTTTTTT. This gives the protein CASSLTLSSGGPPTNTGELFF.

The rearrangement uses TRBV29-1 and TRBJ2-5; TRBD2 matches at 7 bases. The last part of the DNA fits TRBJ2-7 better; the J call may be wrong. Germline lookup yields CDR1 SQVTM and CDR2 ANQGSEA. The CDR3 has 15 amino acids. The CDR3, as DNA: TGCAGCGTTGAAGTGGCTAGCGGAACCCCCTACGAGCAGTACTTC. Its translation: CSVEVASGTPYEQYF.

This chain joins TRBV5-5 and TRBJ2-3; TRBD2 is a possible D gene (5 bases). V lost 3 bases, J lost 3 bases, and 11 bases lay in between. This CDR3 comprises 14 residues. In germline, CDR1 is SGHKS, CDR2 YYEKEE (reference sequence). The CDR3 nucleotides read TGTGCCAGCAGCTCCCAAACGGGGACAGATACGCAGTATTTT. Amino acids: CASSSQTGTDTQYF.

The V call is TRBV2, the J call TRBJ2-2, with 10 bases fitting TRBD1. Germline V CDR1 and CDR2: SNHLY, FYNNEI. The CDR3 spans 15 residues. Trimming took 8 bases from V and 4 from J; bases not matched to a gene: 7. CDR3 residues: CASHRDRGATGELFF. The CDR3 DNA is TGTGCCAGCCATCGGGACAGGGGCGCCACCGGGGAGCTGTTTTTT.

This chain joins TRBV27 and TRBJ2-1; D might be TRBD2 (6 bases). With 6 bases removed from V and 5 bases from J, the gap between germline ends came to 23 bases. The germline V gene has CDR1 MNHEY and CDR2 SMNVEV (reference sequence). The CDR3 is 17 residues long. The CDR3 protein is CASSKPKTGTLDNEQFF. The CDR3 region has the DNA TGTGCCAGCAGCAAACCGAAAACCGGGACTCTAGACAATGAGCAGTTCTTC.

This rearrangement joins TRBV28 to TRBJ1-1, with D uncertain. The germline V gene encodes CDR1 MDHEN and CDR2 SYDVKM. V lost 3 bases and J 5 bases, leaving 16 bases between the germline ends. The CDR3 runs 15 residues. The CDR3 here is CASSFLAESGTEAFF. The CDR3 DNA sequence: TGTGCCAGCAGTTTCCTGGCGGAGTCGGGGACTGAAGCTTTCTTT.

This clone occurred a few times. The chain uses TRBV30 and TRBJ1-6, with D possibly matching TRBD1 (6 bases). V shed 4 bases and J shed 13 bases, with 23 bases lying between them. CDR3 size: 15 residues. Germline CDR1 and CDR2: GTSNPN and SVGIG (reference sequence). The CDR3 spells CAWTLEVQAGAPLHF. In nucleotides, the CDR3 is TGTGCCTGGACTTTGGAGGTACAGGCGGGGGCCCCCCTCCACTTT.

This chain joins TRBV6-6 and TRBJ2-5; 7 bases agree with TRBD1. The CDR3 sequence is 12 residues long. J was trimmed by 9 bases and V by 2 bases; bases with no gene match: 3. The V gene's germline CDR1 is MNHNY and CDR2 SVGAGI (reference sequence). CDR3 nucleotides: TGTGCCAGCAGTTACCCCCAGGGGGCCCAGTACTTC. It specifies CASSYPQGAQYF.

CDR3 sequence (DNA): TGCGCCAGCAGCCAAGATAGCGGCCGGGGTCAGCCCCAGCATTTT. Residues: CASSQDSGRGQPQHF. The V gene is TRBV4-1, the J gene TRBJ1-5; unclear D gene. V lost 0 bases to trimming and J lost 6 bases, with 12 bases between them. CDR3 size: 15 residues. Germline CDR1 MGHRA, CDR2 YSYEKL.

This chain links TRBV27 with TRBJ2-6, with TRBD1 matching over 7 bases. The CDR3 consists of 15 residues. V shed 4 bases and J 2 bases; nucleotides not matched to a gene: 2. Germline CDR1 is MNHEY and CDR2 is SMNVEV (reference sequence). This CDR3 is CASSSTGAGANVLTF. The CDR3 DNA reads TGTGCCAGCAGTTCAACAGGGGCTGGGGCCAACGTCCTGACTTTC.

This clone appeared once. One end of the junction fails to match germline, which may point to a read error. The chain uses TRBV7-9 and TRBJ1-6; possible D gene TRBD1, 6 bases. CDR1 and CDR2 from the germline V gene are SEHNR and FQNEAQ (reference sequence). There are 15 residues in the CDR3. The CDR3 spells CSSSLARQGNSPLHF. In DNA, the CDR3 is TGTTCCAGCAGCTTAGCGAGGCAGGGGAATTCACCCCTCCACTTT.

V and J are TRBV4-3 and TRBJ1-1; D is unclear. The germline V gene has CDR1 LGHNA and CDR2 YSLEER. Trimming removed 0 bases from V and 4 bases from J, with 12 bases in between. The CDR3 spans 15 residues. CDR3 loop: CASSQEWSGVTEAFF. DNA for the CDR3: TGCGCCAGCAGCCAAGAATGGTCCGGGGTCACTGAAGCTTTCTTT.

The chain uses TRBV9 and TRBJ1-3; D uncertain. Germline CDR1 and CDR2: SGDLS and YYNGEE. V was clipped by 0 bases and J by 0 bases, with 7 bases between them. The CDR3 covers 15 residues. CDR3 DNA: TGTGCCAGCAGCGTAGGCACGAGCTCTGGAAACACCATATATTTT. This encodes CASSVGTSSGNTIYF.

The chain links TRBV7-6 to TRBJ2-3; TRBD2 matches 8 bases. This CDR3 region has 14 residues. Trimming removed 5 bases from V and 1 base from J; junction bases left unmatched: 2. Germline CDR1 and CDR2: SGHVS and FNYEAQ. CDR3 protein: CASSDSGGTDTQYF. The CDR3 coding sequence is TGTGCCAGCAGCGATAGCGGGGGCACAGATACGCAGTATTTT.

The V call is TRBV27, the J call TRBJ2-7, with 10 nucleotides matching TRBD2. Germline assignment: CDR1 MNHEY and CDR2 SMNVEV (reference sequence). The CDR3 spans 15 residues. J gave up 6 bases and V 5 bases, and 10 bases lay outside the gene matches. CDR3 sequence reads: CASSAPTSGLFEQYF. The CDR3 DNA is TGTGCCAGCAGTGCCCCGACTAGCGGGCTCTTCGAGCAGTACTTC.

The rearrangement uses TRBV21-1 and TRBJ1-2. TRBV21-1 is a pseudogene locus. The CDR3 totals 13 residues. The DNA of the CDR3 is TGTGCCAGCGCCGGGAGCGGAAGCTATGGCTACACCTTC. Translating it yields CASAGSGSYGYTF.